This TCR beta chain originates from a study of blood T cells in healthy people across ages. For the second PCR, which ran for about 7 to 11 cycles, a sample-barcoded 5' primer and a J-beta primer mix were used. TCRdb analysed the 5' RACE reads with MiXCR anew, one entry per CDR3 protein. Altogether roughly 1.9 million distinct CDR3 sequences are present, roughly 43% being singletons, with the ten largest covering approximately 22%. This CDR3 has 15 amino acids. Germline-derived CDR1 and CDR2 are SGHDT and YYEEEE. V was clipped by 3 bases and J by 4 bases; unmatched bases: 7. V usage is TRBV5-6 and J usage is TRBJ2-4; 7 bases match TRBD1. This clonotype was obtained from a human donor in good health. Source material: blood. The DNA for the CDR3 is TGTGCCAGCAGCTCCTCCAGGGGGATGAAAAACATTCAGTACTTC. This translates into CASSSSRGMKNIQYF.